This TCR beta chain comes out of a study of beta chain features in type 1 diabetes. About the study: Sorted cells numbering around 100,000,000 were examined across all samples.

Trimming cost V 0 bases and J 1 base, with 7 bases left between them. This CDR3 is built from 13 residues. Germline assignment: CDR1 SQVTM and CDR2 ANQGSEA. Investigators reverse transcribed all isolated RNA, so they sequenced expressed TCRB transcripts. The read count averaged around 4 million across naive, central memory and regulatory T cell samples. Clones were sequenced by immunoSEQ multiplex PCR, and TCRdb holds only the in-frame ones, with some missing. The repertoire holds 130,000 to 150,000 clones, with under 60% as singletons. What was sequenced was Tregs from blood. The origin of this receptor is a young man in good health. The rearrangement links TRBV29-1 to TRBJ2-7, with no clear D. The CDR3 reads CSVEDPLSYEQYF. CDR3 nucleotides: TGCAGCGTTGAAGACCCCCTATCCTACGAGCAGTACTTC.